This TCR beta chain was sequenced in a study of regulatory dendritic cells for organ transplantation. Study-level points and caveats: Regulatory dendritic cells appeared to expand memory CD8+ clones less than mature ones. Memory CD8+ T cells were the most oligoclonal; naive cells were highly diverse. The most alloreactive TCR clonotypes were found in resting memory CD8+ cells.

Repertoires were generated with immunoSEQ multiplex PCR, while TCRdb's copy carries only in-frame clones and drops some. Of around 29,000 clones in the sample, more than 65% were seen once. Points on this clone: Its target is not known.

This TCR derives from a human donor in good health. Sequencing input: naive CD8+ T cells from blood. The sample's subset: CD45RA+ naive T cells.

Here the CDR3 DNA reads TGCGCCAGCAGCCAAGATCTCGGGGGAATCGAGACCCAGTACTTC. It is translated as CASSQDLGGIETQYF. The chain uses TRBV4-1 and TRBJ2-5, with D perhaps TRBD2 (6 bases). Trimming took 0 bases from V and 5 from J, leaving 13 bases between them. Germline V gene sequence: CDR1 MGHRA, CDR2 YSYEKL. This CDR3 spans 15 amino acids.